Shown below are 20 T cell receptor beta chains from a single sample sequenced in a study of cytomegalovirus exposure and HLA in healthy donors. PCR employed 60 Vbeta and 13 Jbeta primers. Profiled with immunoSEQ multiplex PCR; TCRdb holds only in-frame clones, not every one. The profile covers 150,000 or so clones, with roughly 84% appearing a single time and 5% to 7% taken by the ten largest. What was sequenced was PBMCs. The receptors here all came from a man between 50 and 59 years old in good health and CMV-seropositive.

The chain is built from TRBV29-1 and TRBJ1-5; D gene ambiguous. Germline loops: CDR1 SQVTM, CDR2 ANQGSEA. The CDR3 length is 13 residues. V was shortened by 4 bases and J by 4 bases, with 11 bases between the two germline ends. CDR3 coding DNA: TGCAGCGTTGGGGCGGGCCTTAATCAGCCCCAGCATTTT. Its protein product is CSVGAGLNQPQHF.

This clone appeared a few times. The rearrangement joins TRBV6-5 to TRBJ2-5; TRBD1 matches 7 bases. The CDR3 contains 15 residues. The ends lost 7 bases at V and 2 bases at J; junction bases unmatched: 10. Germline V CDR1 and CDR2: MNHEY, SVGAGI. DNA for the CDR3: TGTGCCAGCATGTCCATCCGGGACAGTCAAGAGACCCAGTACTTC. Its translation: CASMSIRDSQETQYF.

V usage is TRBV7-2 and J usage is TRBJ1-1; D remains unclear. V shed 4 bases and J shed 4 bases, with 7 bases lying between them. Per germline, CDR1 SGHTA and CDR2 FQGNSA. CDR3 length: 12 amino acids. CDR3 sequence (DNA): TGTGCCAGCAGCTCGGTGAGCACTGAAGCTTTCTTT. Protein product: CASSSVSTEAFF.

The chain is built from TRBV11-2 and TRBJ2-7; 14 nucleotides agree with TRBD2. The CDR3 has 19 residues. V lost 1 base to trimming and J lost 1 base; unmatched junction nucleotides: 9. From germline, CDR1 is SGHAT and CDR2 FQNNGV. The DNA for the CDR3 is TGTGCCAGCAGCTTAGGAACATGGGGACTAGCGGGAGAGTCCTACGAGCAGTACGTC. Encoded protein: CASSLGTWGLAGESYEQYV.

The V call is TRBV10-3, the J call TRBJ1-4; 7 bases align to TRBD1. J was trimmed by 5 bases and V by 6 bases; bases with no gene match: 9. The CDR3 length is 15 residues. Germline CDR1 ENHRY, CDR2 SYGVKD. The chain's CDR3 is CAISRQGEGNEKLFF. CDR3 nucleotide sequence: TGTGCCATCAGCCGACAGGGAGAGGGAAATGAAAAACTGTTTTTT.

In the case of this clone: It may be a read error: a sequence one base away is much more abundant. The rearrangement joins TRBV19 to TRBJ1-5; 7 positions agree with TRBD1. The CDR3 contains 14 residues. The germline V gene has CDR1 LNHDA and CDR2 SQIVND (reference sequence). V gave up 5 bases and J gave up 1 base; unmatched junction bases: 2. The CDR3 nucleotides read TGTGCCAGTAGTCCGACAGGGAGCAATCAGCCCCAGCATTTT. Its protein is CASSPTGSNQPQHF.

CDR3 in DNA: TGTGCCAGCAGCTTGTCAATGACAGTTGAAGCTTTCTTT. The encoded protein is CASSLSMTVEAFF. The genes are TRBV5-5 and TRBJ1-1; TRBD1 might be the D (5 bases). Deletions cut 1 base from V and 7 bases from J, with 11 bases between. The germline CDR1 and CDR2 sequences are SGHKS and YYEKEE (reference sequence). The CDR3 runs 13 residues.

This chain joins TRBV5-8 and TRBJ1-2; no clear D. V lost 4 bases and J lost 3, with 16 bases in between. Germline V lookup: CDR1 SGHTS, CDR2 YDEGEE. This CDR3 spans 15 amino acids. CDR3 protein: CASSREVGIDYGYTF. DNA of the CDR3: TGTGCCAGCAGCAGGGAGGTCGGAATTGACTATGGCTACACCTTC.

V is TRBV2 and J is TRBJ2-1, with TRBD1 matching over 9 bases. This CDR3 has 15 residues. Trimming at V came to 4 bases and at J to 2 bases, leaving 3 bases not matched to a gene. Germline V gene sequence: CDR1 SNHLY, CDR2 FYNNEI. For the CDR3, the DNA is TGTGCCAGCAGTGTGGGACAGGGCCCCTACAATGAGCAGTTCTTC. Its translation: CASSVGQGPYNEQFF.

This sequence joins TRBV6-1 and TRBJ1-5; D is ambiguous. Per germline, CDR1 MNHNS and CDR2 SASEGT. Trimming stripped 3 bases from V and 0 bases from J, with 9 bases between. The CDR3 is 15 residues long. CDR3 region: CASSDGRYSNQPQHF. The CDR3 DNA reads TGTGCCAGCAGTGATGGCCGATATAGCAATCAGCCCCAGCATTTT.

J is TRBJ2-1 and V is TRBV27; TRBD1 matches 8 bases. The V gene's germline CDR1 is MNHEY and CDR2 SMNVEV (reference sequence). V dropped 6 bases and J dropped 1; count of bases not matched to a gene: 5. The CDR3 has 15 residues. CDR3 in amino acids: CASSKDRGSYNEQFF. The CDR3 bases are TGTGCCAGCAGCAAAGACAGGGGTTCCTACAATGAGCAGTTCTTC.

As for this clone: The junction shows a germline mismatch at one end, possibly a read error. The V gene is TRBV5-6, the J gene TRBJ1-1, with 7 positions matching TRBD1. Germline CDR1 SGHDT, CDR2 YYEEEE. The CDR3 loop spans 16 amino acids. The CDR3 DNA reads as TGTGTCAGCAGCTTTGCGACCAGGGGGTCCAACACTGAAGCTTTCTTT. Amino acid sequence: CVSSFATRGSNTEAFF.

J is TRBJ2-3 and V is TRBV6-1; TRBD2 matches at 9 bases. The germline CDR1 and CDR2 sequences are MNHNS and SASEGT. The V gene end was trimmed by 1 base and the J gene end by 2 bases; junction bases not matched to a gene: 4. The CDR3 contains 16 residues. The CDR3, as DNA: TGTGCCAGCAGTGAAGTAGCGGGGGACTCCACAGATACGCAGTATTTT. Translating gives CASSEVAGDSTDTQYF.

The table lists this clone with a few counts. The chain has TRBV21-1 and TRBJ2-1; TRBD1, the table's D call, lacks a check against the DNA. TRBV21-1 is an annotated pseudogene. There are 16 residues in the CDR3. CDR3 region: CASSSRQARAYNEQFF. CDR3 coding DNA: TGTGCCAGCAGCAGCCGACAGGCCCGGGCATACAATGAGCAGTTCTTC.

With respect to this clone: A junction end diverges from the germline sequence, so it may reflect a read error. The genes are TRBV7-7 and TRBJ1-2, with D maybe TRBD1 (6 bases). This CDR3 contains 14 residues. Germline values: CDR1 SSHAT, CDR2 FNYEAQ (reference sequence). CDR3 in amino acids: CASSFARGAYGYTF. CDR3 in DNA: TGTGCTAGCAGCTTCGCCAGGGGCGCCTATGGCTACACCTTC.

The chain employs TRBV6-1 and TRBJ2-7; D call uncertain. This CDR3 spans 13 amino acids. Germline CDR1 MNHNS, CDR2 SASEGT. V was clipped by 7 bases and J by 0 bases, with 10 bases between them. CDR3 loop: CASTDGYSYEQYV. The CDR3 nucleotides are TGTGCCAGCACTGACGGGTACTCCTACGAGCAGTACGTC.

The CDR3 protein is CASSSLVLDNEQFF. CDR3 nucleotides: TGCGCCAGCAGCTCACTAGTTTTGGACAATGAGCAGTTCTTC. The chain is built from TRBV5-1 and TRBJ2-1, with a tentative D call TRBD2 (5 bases). This CDR3 comprises 14 residues. V dropped 3 bases and J dropped 5 bases, with 12 bases sitting between them. Germline V CDR1 and CDR2: SGHRS, YFSETQ.

The V and J genes are TRBV4-1 and TRBJ2-3, with a possible D match to TRBD1 (5 bases). Germline lookup yields CDR1 MGHRA and CDR2 YSYEKL. The CDR3 has 15 amino acids. The V end was cut by 5 bases, the J end by 0 bases, with 12 bases between. This CDR3 reads CASSYLTGSTDTQYF. The CDR3 region has the DNA TGCGCCAGCAGCTACCTAACAGGTAGCACAGATACGCAGTATTTT.

This clone came up once. V is TRBV7-3 and J is TRBJ2-2; TRBD1 is a possible D gene (6 bases). From germline, CDR1 is SGHTA and CDR2 FQGTGA. Trimming pared 6 bases from V and 7 bases from J, leaving 12 bases between. The CDR3 loop spans 13 amino acids. The DNA for the CDR3 is TGTGCCAGCAGTCTACAGGGAATCGGGGAGCTGTTTTTT. This translates into CASSLQGIGELFF.

The CDR3 reads CASSLGEVRTEAFF. The CDR3 DNA reads as TGCGCCAGCAGCTTGGGGGAGGTGCGTACTGAAGCTTTCTTT. V is TRBV5-1 and J is TRBJ1-1; the D is unclear. CDR1 and CDR2 from the germline V gene are SGHRS and YFSETQ. V dropped 0 bases and J dropped 5 bases, with 11 bases sitting between them. This CDR3 region has 14 residues.